This T cell receptor beta chain stems from a study of patients and donors after allogeneic stem cell transplantation. This clonotype turned up a few times. The CDR3 is made up of 13 amino acids. Germline CDR1 LGHDT, CDR2 YNNKEL (reference sequence). Trimming took 5 bases from V and 1 from J, leaving 6 bases between them. TCRdb re-derived calls from the RT-PCR reads in MiXCR, one entry per CDR3 protein. The sample lists some 10,000 distinct CDR3 sequences; 22% were seen once. The genes are TRBV3-1 and TRBJ2-1; D call uncertain. The sequencing input was blood, either unsorted or a sorted T cell fraction (not recorded which). The TCR comes from a human donor who was either an allogeneic HSCT recipient or a stem cell or donor lymphocyte infusion donor (not recorded which). It is not recorded whose cells these are; they may come from a transplant donor. CDR3 nucleotides: TGTGCCAGCAGCTGGAGTTCCTACAATGAGCAGTTCTTC. It yields the protein CASSWSSYNEQFF.